The 9 T cell receptor beta chains below all came from one sample that was sequenced in a study of cytomegalovirus exposure and HLA in healthy donors. The primer mix had 60 Vbeta and 13 Jbeta primers. Sequencing used immunoSEQ multiplex PCR; TCRdb keeps in-frame clones, though not all of them. The sample yields fewer than 250,000 clones, over 60% seen once. Sequencing was performed on PBMCs. All receptors come from a woman aged 40 to 50 in good health and CMV-seronegative.

The chain recombines TRBV5-1 with TRBJ2-7; tentatively, D is TRBD2 (5 bases). CDR3 length equals 15 residues. CDR1 and CDR2 (germline): SGHRS, YFSETQ. The ends were cut back, 4 bases at V and 2 bases at J, with 16 bases in the middle. CDR3 residues: CASSPRETRTYEQYF. In DNA, the CDR3 is TGCGCCAGCAGCCCTAGGGAGACTCGGACCTACGAGCAGTACTTC.

The chain employs TRBV19 and TRBJ1-4; 9 bases are a match to TRBD1. Germline V lookup: CDR1 LNHDA, CDR2 SQIVND (reference sequence). CDR3 length equals 16 residues. The junction had 8 bases not matched to a gene; V was cut back by 2 bases and J by 7 bases. The CDR3 region has the DNA TGTGCCAGTAGTATATGGCAGGACAGGGGATCTGAAAAACTGTTTTTT. It is translated as CASSIWQDRGSEKLFF.

The V call is TRBV7-9, the J call TRBJ2-3; 7 bases map to TRBD2. Trimming took 8 bases from V and 1 from J; bases not matched to a gene: 12. The CDR3 extends over 16 amino acids. CDR1 SEHNR and CDR2 FQNEAQ come from the germline V gene (reference sequence). The DNA for the CDR3 is TGTGCCAGCCTTGGTCGGCGGGAGTTGGGCACAGATACGCAGTATTTT. Its protein is CASLGRRELGTDTQYF.

The chain recombines TRBV30 with TRBJ1-4, with a possible D match to TRBD1 (5 bases). Trimming left V 0 bases short and J 3 bases short, with 11 bases between. This CDR3 is 15 amino acids long. Looked up from germline, CDR1 is GTSNPN and CDR2 is SVGIG (reference sequence). The CDR3 DNA reads as TGTGCCTGGAGTGTACTCAGGGCGGCTAATGAAAAACTGTTTTTT. This translates into CAWSVLRAANEKLFF.

There are a few counts of this clone. V is TRBV7-9 and J is TRBJ2-3, with 9 bases that match TRBD2. CDR1 SEHNR and CDR2 FQNEAQ come from the germline V gene (reference sequence). Unmatched junction bases numbered 8, after V lost 3 bases and J lost 4 bases. This CDR3 is 16 amino acids long. The CDR3 loop is CASSLGLAGRADTQYF. The CDR3 DNA sequence: TGTGCCAGCAGCTTGGGACTAGCCGGGAGAGCAGATACGCAGTATTTT. The complete variable domain, with remaining parts taken from reference TRBV7-9 and TRBJ2-3, reads DTGVSQNPRHKITKRGQNVTFRCDPISEHNRLYWYRQTLGQGPEFLTYFQNEAQLEKSRLLSDRFSAERPKGSFSTLEIQRTEQGDSAMYLCASSLGLAGRADTQYFGPGTRLTVL.

This sequence joins TRBV2 and TRBJ1-6; possibly TRBD1 for D (6 bases). V lost 8 bases to trimming and J lost 7 bases, with 15 bases between them. In germline, CDR1 is SNHLY, CDR2 FYNNEI. CDR3 size: 14 residues. The DNA for the CDR3 is TGTGCCAGCGGGTGGACAGTAGACAATTCACCCCTCCACTTT. Residues: CASGWTVDNSPLHF.

The chain has TRBV6-1 and TRBJ2-1; 8 bases fit TRBD2. CDR3 size: 16 residues. The V gene end was trimmed by 2 bases and the J gene end by 3 bases; junction bases not matched to a gene: 6. CDR1 and CDR2 (germline): MNHNS, SASEGT. The CDR3 sequence: CASSEKREWSYNEQFF. The CDR3 DNA reads as TGTGCCAGCAGTGAAAAGCGGGAGTGGAGCTACAATGAGCAGTTCTTC.

This chain joins TRBV2 and TRBJ1-1; D is unclear. The CDR3 contains 11 residues. Germline-derived CDR1 and CDR2 are SNHLY and FYNNEI. V was shortened by 4 bases and J by 9 bases, with 9 bases between the two germline ends. As DNA, the CDR3 is TGTGCCAGCAGTGCCGTCGAGAAAGCTTTCTTT. Translating it yields CASSAVEKAFF.

The V gene is TRBV19, the J gene TRBJ1-2, with 10 nucleotides matching TRBD1. The CDR3 totals 19 residues. The trim removed 3 bases at V and 7 bases at J, leaving 20 bases unmatched. The germline gives CDR1 LNHDA, CDR2 SQIVND (reference sequence). CDR3 nucleotides: TGTGCCAGTAGTATTGGGCCTGGGGACAGGGGAGGACCGGTTGGTGGCTACACCTTC. This translates into CASSIGPGDRGGPVGGYTF.